The 29 T cell receptor beta chains given below trace back to one sample, sequenced in a study of regulatory T cells in long-lasting Graves disease. Investigators prepared the TCR beta libraries by applying iRepertoire HTBI primers and Arm-PCR of CDR3 regions. TCRdb itself ran the multiplex PCR reads through MiXCR, one entry per CDR3 protein. The data show approximately 350,000 distinct CDR3 sequences, about 10% seen once. Time point meaning: newly diagnosed GD, antithyroid drugs for less than 3 months. Scientists built the TCR library using RNA that was extracted from PBMCs. This same sample was also taken into another study, of T cells in Graves' hyperthyroidism and ophthalmopathy.

The sample here was peripheral blood mononuclear cells (PBMCs), taken at new diagnosis, from a patient treated with antithyroid drugs. The receptor source for this set is a woman aged 18-35 years with Graves disease.

This clonotype has at least ten counts. The chain recombines TRBV27 with TRBJ2-1; TRBD1 matches 8 bases. The CDR3 runs to 21 residues. CDR1 MNHEY and CDR2 SMNVEV come from the germline V gene (reference sequence). Unmatched junction bases numbered 21, after V lost 5 bases and J lost 0 bases. The CDR3 DNA sequence: TGTGCCAGCAGTCCTGGGACAGGCCGCGTAACCTCGCTAAGCTCCTACAATGAGCAGTTCTTC. This encodes CASSPGTGRVTSLSSYNEQFF.

The chain has TRBV7-9 and TRBJ2-1; D may be TRBD2 (6 bases). The CDR3 is 16 residues long. The germline CDR1 and CDR2 sequences are SEHNR and FQNEAQ (reference sequence). The V end was cut by 4 bases, the J end by 3 bases, with 16 bases between. The CDR3 coding sequence is TGTGCCAGCAGCTCCGAGGGGCTAGCGTTCTACAATGAGCAGTTCTTC. Translated, it gives CASSSEGLAFYNEQFF.

Comments on this clonotype: This clone may be a read error of a much larger clone one base away. The chain joins TRBV30 to TRBJ2-5; D is ambiguous. Germline-derived CDR1 and CDR2 are GTSNPN and SVGIG (reference sequence). CDR3 length: 12 amino acids. The CDR3 DNA reads as TGTGCCTGGAGGGGTTTGGAAGAGACCCAGCACTTC. This encodes CAWRGLEETQHF.

This clonotype occurred many times. The chain is built from TRBV7-9 and TRBJ1-2; a possible D gene is TRBD1 (5 bases). Germline V CDR1 and CDR2: SEHNR, FQNEAQ (reference sequence). This CDR3 region has 13 residues. Deletions cut 8 bases from V and 3 bases from J, with 13 bases between. For the CDR3, the DNA is TGTGCCAGCTCTGGGACCGGCGACTATGGCTACACCTTC. Translation gives CASSGTGDYGYTF.

This clonotype has just a few counts. CDR3 sequence (DNA): TGTGCCAGCAGTTACTCGCTTTCTGGCGTCGGAGGTGGAGATACGCAGTATTTT. Protein sequence: CASSYSLSGVGGGDTQYF. V usage is TRBV6-5 and J usage is TRBJ2-3; the D gene is possibly TRBD2 (5 bases). The germline V and J ends were trimmed by 0 bases and 5 bases, with 21 bases remaining between them. The CDR3 covers 18 residues. Germline values: CDR1 MNHEY, CDR2 SVGAGI.

This clonotype was detected ten times or more. The genes are TRBV11-3 and TRBJ2-2; D is unresolved. V lost 4 bases to trimming and J lost 7 bases, with 16 bases between them. This CDR3 has 15 residues. Germline lookup yields CDR1 SGHNT and CDR2 YENEEA. The CDR3 bases are TGTGCCAGCAGCTCTCAGACTGTCTACGGCGGGGAGCTGTTTTTT. Protein sequence: CASSSQTVYGGELFF.

This clonotype was picked up many times. J is TRBJ2-3 and V is TRBV6-2 or TRBV6-3, with 10 bases identical to TRBD2. V lost 5 bases and J lost 2; bases outside the gene matches: 7. CDR1 MNHEY and CDR2 SVGEGT come from the germline V gene. The CDR3 loop spans 16 amino acids. The CDR3 coding sequence is TGTGCCAGCAGTCCCCGGACTAGCGGCTTCACAGATACGCAGTATTTT. It translates to CASSPRTSGFTDTQYF.

This clonotype has ten or more counts. CDR3 sequence reads: CASSQDYPSGGNEQFF. In nucleotides, the CDR3 is TGTGCCAGCAGCCAAGATTACCCGTCAGGGGGCAATGAGCAGTTCTTC. This rearrangement joins TRBV3-1 to TRBJ2-1, with 7 positions matching TRBD1. CDR3 length: 16 residues. Germline-derived CDR1 and CDR2 are LGHDT and YNNKEL (reference sequence). The J segment lost 6 bases and the V segment lost 0 bases, leaving 8 bases of the junction unmatched.

This clonotype was detected once. It may be a read error: a sequence one base away is much more abundant. V gene TRBV6-2 or TRBV6-3 combines with J gene TRBJ2-1; D is uncertain. The V gene lost 6 bases and the J gene lost 9 bases, with 9 bases spanning the gap. Germline V gene data show CDR1 as MNHEY and CDR2 as SVGEGT. CDR3 length: 11 amino acids. DNA for the CDR3: TGTGCCAGCAGCAGCAGCAGTGAGCAGTTCTTC. This codes for CASSSSSEQFF.

This clonotype was seen repeatedly, ten times or more. This sequence joins TRBV19 and TRBJ1-1; no definite D call. The CDR3 totals 15 residues. CDR1 is LNHDA, CDR2 SQIVND, per germline (reference sequence). Trimming removed 3 bases from V and 11 bases from J, with 22 bases in between. CDR3 loop: CASSILRVGSEEAFF. In DNA form, the CDR3 reads TGTGCCAGTAGTATCCTCCGGGTGGGAAGCGAGGAGGCTTTCTTT.

The sample holds many counts of this clonotype. The chain combines TRBV9 with TRBJ2-1, with D possibly TRBD2 on 5 matching bases. This CDR3 comprises 12 residues. Germline V CDR1 and CDR2: SGDLS, YYNGEE. Trimming removed 4 bases from V and 10 bases from J, with 12 bases in between. CDR3 residues: CASSLPGVEQFF. CDR3 DNA: TGTGCCAGCAGCCTCCCCGGGGTGGAGCAGTTCTTC. The full variable domain, its missing parts supplied by reference TRBV9 and TRBJ2-1, is DSGVTQTPKHLITATGQRVTLRCSPRSGDLSVYWYQQSLDQGLQFLIQYYNGEERAKGNILERFSAQQFPDLHSELNLSSLELGDSALYFCASSLPGVEQFFGPGTRLTVL.

Many counts were recorded for this clonotype. The CDR3 here is CASSLTPGTGYGYTF. The CDR3 region has the DNA TGTGCCAGCAGTTTAACCCCAGGGACTGGCTATGGCTACACCTTC. V and J are TRBV28 and TRBJ1-2; weak D call: TRBD1 (5 bases). Trimming cost V 2 bases and J 4 bases, with 14 bases left between them. CDR1 is MDHEN, CDR2 SYDVKM, per germline. This CDR3 comprises 15 residues.

This clonotype was observed a single time. The chain links TRBV20-1 to TRBJ2-5; 14 bases are shared with TRBD2. The CDR3 runs to 15 residues. With 6 bases clipped from V and 0 bases from J, the junction kept 3 bases outside the gene matches. CDR1 and CDR2 from the germline V gene are DFQATT and SNEGSKA (reference sequence). CDR3 sequence: CSAEGLAGDQETQYF. CDR3 coding DNA: TGCAGTGCCGAGGGACTAGCGGGGGACCAAGAGACCCAGTACTTC.

This clonotype occurred a few times. V is TRBV10-3 and J is TRBJ2-7; D is undetermined. Looked up from germline, CDR1 is ENHRY and CDR2 is SYGVKD. Deletions cut 1 base from V and 6 bases from J, with 10 bases between. The CDR3 sequence is 13 residues long. CDR3: CAISELGSGEQYF. In DNA, the CDR3 is TGTGCCATCAGTGAGTTGGGGTCTGGCGAGCAGTACTTC.

This clonotype showed up many times. This chain connects TRBV6-2 or TRBV6-3 to TRBJ1-2; TRBD1 matches at 8 bases. The CDR3 length is 13 residues. CDR1 is MNHEY and CDR2 is SVGEGT in the germline V gene. Trimming cost V 5 bases and J 4 bases; bases outside gene matches: 3. CDR3 nucleotides: TGTGCCAGCAGTATTGGGACAGGCTATGGCTACACCTTC. It is translated as CASSIGTGYGYTF.

This clonotype was seen a handful of times. V gene TRBV7-9 combines with J gene TRBJ2-1; D might be TRBD1 or TRBD2, each matching 5 bases. Trimming cost V 6 bases and J 13 bases, with 13 bases left between them. The germline CDR1 and CDR2 sequences are SEHNR and FQNEAQ (reference sequence). This CDR3 contains 11 residues. The CDR3 region has the DNA TGTGCCAGCAGTCCAGGGAGCACCCAGTTCTTC. Translating gives CASSPGSTQFF.

This clonotype was observed at least ten times. V and J are TRBV29-1 and TRBJ2-5; D perhaps matches TRBD2 (6 bases). The ends were cut back, 7 bases at V and 13 bases at J, with 19 bases in the middle. This CDR3 contains 11 residues. CDR1 is SQVTM and CDR2 is ANQGSEA in the germline V gene. DNA for the CDR3: TGCAGCGCCCCCTCCGGACTAATCCTGTACTTC. The encoded protein is CSAPSGLILYF.

This clonotype has more than one count but fewer than ten. CDR3 protein: CASSLSAHVEAFF. CDR3 in DNA: TGTGCCAGCAGCTTATCGGCCCACGTGGAAGCTTTCTTT. The genes are TRBV7-9 and TRBJ1-1; D is undetermined. The V gene lost 2 bases and the J gene lost 8 bases, with 12 bases spanning the gap. The CDR3 loop spans 13 amino acids. Germline CDR1 is SEHNR and CDR2 is FQNEAQ (reference sequence).

This clonotype was observed at least ten times. The chain recombines TRBV6-2 or TRBV6-3 with TRBJ1-1, with D possibly being TRBD1 (6 bases). Germline V CDR1 and CDR2: MNHEY, SVGEGT. V was shortened by 4 bases and J by 11 bases, with 20 bases between the two germline ends. The CDR3 is 14 residues long. Here the CDR3 reads CASSSIGTFIRAFF. In DNA, the CDR3 is TGTGCCAGCAGTTCCATCGGGACATTTATCCGGGCTTTCTTT.

This clonotype was observed many times. This sequence joins TRBV6-2 or TRBV6-3 and TRBJ2-2; 7 positions agree with TRBD1. The CDR3 extends over 18 amino acids. CDR1 is MNHEY, CDR2 SVGEGT, per germline. Trimming cost V 0 bases and J 2 bases; bases outside gene matches: 9. The CDR3 nucleotides read TGTGCCAGCAGTTACTCCCGGGACAGAGACCTTAACACCGGGGAGCTGTTTTTT. Translated, it gives CASSYSRDRDLNTGELFF.

This clonotype was counted at least ten times. CDR3 DNA: TGTGCCAGCAGTTTTGTAGCGCGTCAAGAGACCCAGTACTTC. Translation: CASSFVARQETQYF. This chain links TRBV12-3 or TRBV12-4 with TRBJ2-5; D is possibly TRBD2 (5 bases). Trimming took off 3 bases at V and 2 bases at J, with 10 bases between the two ends. The CDR3 has 14 amino acids.

The sample holds a few counts of this clonotype. The chain employs TRBV9 and TRBJ1-2; D ambiguous. In germline, CDR1 is SGDLS, CDR2 YYNGEE. The CDR3 spans 12 residues. Trimming stripped 0 bases from V and 6 bases from J, with 6 bases between. CDR3 nucleotide sequence: TGTGCCAGCAGCGTAGGAGGGAATGGCTACACCTTC. As protein: CASSVGGNGYTF.

J is TRBJ2-5 and V is TRBV19; TRBD2 matches 12 bases. Germline V lookup: CDR1 LNHDA, CDR2 SQIVND (reference sequence). J was trimmed by 2 bases and V by 5 bases; bases with no gene match: 6. The CDR3 is 16 amino acids. CDR3 nucleotide sequence: TGTGCCAGTAGTTCCGGACTAGCGGGGAGTCAAGAGACCCAGTACTTC. Its translation: CASSSGLAGSQETQYF.

This clonotype was counted many times. CDR3 loop: CASSLGQINSPLHF. The CDR3 coding sequence is TGTGCCAGCAGCTTAGGTCAGATTAATTCACCCCTCCACTTT. The chain couples TRBV28 to TRBJ1-6; D unclear. The CDR3 is 14 amino acids. The germline V gene has CDR1 MDHEN and CDR2 SYDVKM. Trimming took 6 bases from V and 6 from J, leaving 12 bases between them.

This clonotype was detected many times. The V gene is TRBV10-3, the J gene TRBJ2-7; TRBD2 matches 7 bases. The CDR3 is 18 amino acids. V gave up 10 bases and J gave up 2 bases; unmatched junction bases: 23. Germline CDR1 reads ENHRY; CDR2 reads SYGVKD. In nucleotides, the CDR3 is TGTGCCACACCATCTGCTAAGCGGGGCTACCTTAAACCCTACGAGCAGTACGTC. Translation: CATPSAKRGYLKPYEQYV.

This clonotype was seen at least ten times. The V gene is TRBV20-1, the J gene TRBJ1-1; D may be TRBD1 (5 bases). Looked up from germline, CDR1 is DFQATT and CDR2 is SNEGSKA (reference sequence). This CDR3 region has 15 residues. The ends were cut back, 2 bases at V and 0 bases at J, with 13 bases in the middle. CDR3 sequence: CSARPPARVNTEAFF. The DNA for the CDR3 is TGCAGTGCTAGACCCCCCGCCAGGGTGAACACTGAAGCTTTCTTT.

The sample holds many counts of this clonotype. The junction departs from germline at one end; a sequencing error may be responsible. The V and J genes are TRBV7-7 and TRBJ1-1; 7 bases agree with TRBD1. The length of the CDR3 is 15 residues. The germline CDR1 and CDR2 sequences are SSHAT and FNYEAQ (reference sequence). CDR3 nucleotide sequence: TGTGCTAGCAGCCTCTCTGGGACAGCTAACACTGAAGCTTTCTTT. It codes for CASSLSGTANTEAFF.

This clonotype appeared many times. The chain employs TRBV2 and TRBJ2-7; tentatively, D is TRBD1 (6 bases). Trimming pared 6 bases from V and 0 bases from J, leaving 12 bases between. CDR1 and CDR2 from the germline V gene are SNHLY and FYNNEI. The CDR3 is 14 residues long. The CDR3 DNA reads TGTGCCAGCAGGGGTAGGACAGTCTCCTACGAGCAGTACGTC. Its translation is CASRGRTVSYEQYV.

The table lists this clonotype with many counts. The rearrangement uses TRBV29-1 and TRBJ2-7, with 12 bases identical to TRBD2. The CDR3 totals 14 residues. The V and J ends lost 5 bases and 6 bases, in that order; junction bases with no gene match: 8. The germline gives CDR1 SQVTM, CDR2 ANQGSEA. CDR3 DNA sequence: TGCAGCGTTTCTCAGACTAGCGGGAGATCCGAGCAGTACTTC. It encodes CSVSQTSGRSEQYF.